This is a list of T cell receptor beta chains from one sample in a study of T cells in Graves' hyperthyroidism and ophthalmopathy. TCRdb re-analysed the multiplex PCR reads in MiXCR, keeping a single row per CDR3 protein. In the table there are hundreds of thousands of distinct CDR3 sequences, approximately 15% of which are singletons. The specimen was blood. These receptors were collected from a woman aged 25-40 years with Graves' hyperthyroidism. CDR3s include the opening cysteine and the closing phenylalanine or tryptophan. A D gene is named only where the DNA matches it firmly. Size is omitted from some rows. Given values are once, few, many or a class for expanded clones.

V	D	J	size	DNA	CDR3
TRBV9	TRBD2	TRBJ2-2	-	TGTGCCAGCAGCGGGGGGACTAGCGGGATGTCCGGGGAGCTGTTTTTT	CASSGGTSGMSGELFF
TRBV11-2	TRBD2	TRBJ2-5	many	TGTGCCAGCAGCTCTAGCGGGAGTCCCTACCAAGAGACCCAGTACTTC	CASSSSGSPYQETQYF
TRBV14	TRBD2	TRBJ2-5	few	TGTGCCAGCAGCCGAGGACTAGCCGAGACCCAGTACTTC	CASSRGLAETQYF
TRBV11-2	-	TRBJ1-6	many	TGTGCCAGCAGCTTAGACAGGGGTTATTCACCCCTCCACTTT	CASSLDRGYSPLHF
TRBV20-1	TRBD2	TRBJ2-1	many	TGCAGTGCTAGAGCCTCCCTAGCGGGAGTACAATCACTACTCGGTGAGCAGTTCTTC	CSARASLAGVQSLLGEQFF
TRBV11-2	-	TRBJ2-3	-	TGTGCCAGCAGCCAAGACTATATAGCGGTAGGACGGAATACAGAAGATACGCAGTATTTT	CASSQDYIAVGRNTEDTQYF
TRBV27	-	TRBJ2-6	many	TGTGCCAGCAGTTTAACCCCGGTAGGGGCCAACGTCCTGACTTTC	CASSLTPVGANVLTF
TRBV12-3/TRBV12-4	-	TRBJ2-5	many	TGTGCCAGCAGTTTTTTCACACAAGAGACCCAGTACTTC	CASSFFTQETQYF
TRBV12-3/TRBV12-4	TRBD1	TRBJ2-7	many	TGTGCCAGCAGTCTCGAGACAGGGGGCGGCTACGAGCAGTACTTC	CASSLETGGGYEQYF
TRBV2	-	TRBJ1-5	many	TGTGCCAGCAGTGTGGGGCAGGGATGGGATCAGCCCCAGCATTTT	CASSVGQGWDQPQHF
TRBV7-2	TRBD1	TRBJ1-6	-	TGTGCCAGCAGCGCCGCCGGGACAGGCAATTCACCCCTCCACTTT	CASSAAGTGNSPLHF
TRBV25-1	TRBD1	TRBJ1-6	few	TGTGCCAGCAGTGGTTCCACAGGGGGCCTTGGTTCACCCCTCCACTTT	CASSGSTGGLGSPLHF
TRBV11-2	-	TRBJ1-5	many	TGTGCCAGCAGTTTCACCGGGACGAATCAGCCCCAGCATTTT	CASSFTGTNQPQHF
TRBV6-4	-	TRBJ2-3	many	TGTGCCAGCAGTGACAGACCCACAGATACGCAGTATTTT	CASSDRPTDTQYF
TRBV30	-	TRBJ2-3	-	TGTGCCTGCACAGTTAGCACAGATACGCAGTATTTT	CACTVSTDTQYF
TRBV30	TRBD1	TRBJ2-1	-	TGTGCCTGGGACTTAGGACAGGGGGTAATATCCTACAATGAGCAGTTCTTC	CAWDLGQGVISYNEQFF
TRBV20-1	TRBD1	TRBJ1-1	few	TGCAGTGCTAGGGGGGACAGAGATGAAGCTTTCTTT	CSARGDRDEAFF
TRBV28	-	TRBJ2-5	many	TGTGCCAGCAGTTTAGTGGACAGCCAAGAGACCCAGTACTTC	CASSLVDSQETQYF
TRBV7-9	-	TRBJ1-2	many	TGTGCCAGCAGCTTGAGTGGGGAAAACTATGGCTACACCTTC	CASSLSGENYGYTF
TRBV6-2/TRBV6-3	-	TRBJ1-5	few	TGTGCCAGCAGTGCTCAGGGCTCGGTTCAGCCCCAGCATTTT	CASSAQGSVQPQHF
TRBV6-2/TRBV6-3	-	TRBJ2-7	many	TGTGCCAGCAGCCAGACGTCCGAGCAGTACTTC	CASSQTSEQYF
TRBV12-3/TRBV12-4	-	TRBJ2-1	-	TGTGCCAGCAGCAGCGCACTTGCTTCCAATGAGCAGTTCTTC	CASSSALASNEQFF
TRBV30	-	TRBJ1-5	many	TGTGCCTGTTCGTCGACGGGGAGCAATCAGCCCCAGCATTTT	CACSSTGSNQPQHF
TRBV7-8	TRBD2	TRBJ2-2	-	TGTGCCAGCGGTTCTAGCGGGCCCGGGGAGCTGTTTTTT	CASGSSGPGELFF
TRBV20-1	-	TRBJ2-1	many	TGCAGTGCTAGAGCGCTGCGGCTCCGTGTCAATGAGCAGTTCTTC	CSARALRLRVNEQFF
TRBV7-8	TRBD1	TRBJ2-5	-	TGTGCCAGCACCTCCTGGGGACAGAGAAAAGAGACCCAGTACTTC	CASTSWGQRKETQYF
TRBV27	-	TRBJ1-2	many	TGTGCCAGCAGTTTATCTAAGACCGCGAACTGGGGCTACACCTTC	CASSLSKTANWGYTF
TRBV7-2	-	TRBJ2-1	many	TGTGCCAGCAGCCGCGTTAGCAGCTCCTACAATGAGCAGTTCTTC	CASSRVSSSYNEQFF
TRBV20-1	-	TRBJ2-5	few	TGCAGTGCTACCCGACTACACTCTCCGGAGACCCAGTACTTC	CSATRLHSPETQYF
TRBV11-2	-	TRBJ1-4	many	TGTGCCAGCAGCTTAGGGGTGGAGGAAAAACTGTTTTTT	CASSLGVEEKLFF
TRBV3-1	TRBD2	TRBJ2-3	many	TGTGCCAGCGCCAGGGAGGGCACGCAGTATTTT	CASAREGTQYF
TRBV28	-	TRBJ1-2	-	TGTGCCATCGAAGGAAACTATGGCTACACCTTC	CAIEGNYGYTF
TRBV7-9	-	TRBJ2-7	many	TGTGCCAGCAGCTTAGTTCCCGAGGATCCCTACGAGCAGTACTTC	CASSLVPEDPYEQYF
TRBV20-1	-	TRBJ1-5	-	TGCAGTGCTAGAAGTTACGCAAGCAATCAGCCCCAGCATTTT	CSARSYASNQPQHF
TRBV12-3/TRBV12-4	TRBD2	TRBJ2-1	many	TGTGCCAGCAGTTTGATGGGCGGGAGCCTGAATGAGCAGTTCTTC	CASSLMGGSLNEQFF
TRBV29-1	TRBD2	TRBJ2-1	-	TGCAGCGTTGAAGGGTGGCTAGCGGGAGGAGGGCGCGATGAGCAGTTCTTC	CSVEGWLAGGGRDEQFF
TRBV19	-	TRBJ1-4	few	TGTGCCAGTAGTATAGGGGCCGGGACTAATGAAAAACTGTTTTTT	CASSIGAGTNEKLFF
TRBV28	-	TRBJ2-7	many	TGTGCCAGCGCACCATCGAGCTCCTACGAGCAGTACTTC	CASAPSSSYEQYF
TRBV12-3/TRBV12-4	-	TRBJ2-6	many	TGTGCCAGCAGCTCTGCGGACATATACGTCCTGACTTTC	CASSSADIYVLTF
TRBV28	-	TRBJ2-5	many	TGTGCCAGCAGCCAAGGGAGGGGGCAATGGGAGACCCAGTACTTC	CASSQGRGQWETQYF
TRBV11-1	TRBD1	TRBJ2-7	many	TGTGCCAGCAGCTTAGGTACCTCCCCAGGGGGCCACGAGCAGTACTTC	CASSLGTSPGGHEQYF
TRBV12-3/TRBV12-4	TRBD2	TRBJ2-1	-	TGTGCCAGCAGTTTATCGGCTAGCGGGGGTAGGAATGAGCAGTTCTTC	CASSLSASGGRNEQFF
TRBV25-1	-	TRBJ2-2	many	TGTGCCATGCCCCCGGGACGTAAAACCGGGGAGCTGTTTTTT	CAMPPGRKTGELFF
TRBV28	-	TRBJ1-4	many	TGTGCCAGCAGCCAGGCCACAACTAATGAAAAACTGTTTTTT	CASSQATTNEKLFF
TRBV29-1	-	TRBJ2-7	many	TGCAGCGTTGGGGCCTCCTACGAGCAGTACTTC	CSVGASYEQYF
TRBV7-2	TRBD2	TRBJ2-7	few	TGTGCCAGCAGCACCGGGACTAGCGGGAGTGTAGGGACCTACGAGCAGTACTTC	CASSTGTSGSVGTYEQYF
TRBV6-2/TRBV6-3	TRBD2	TRBJ2-1	few	TGTGCCAGCAGTTATACCGGGACTAGCGGCTACAATGAGCAGTTCTTC	CASSYTGTSGYNEQFF
TRBV20-1	TRBD1	TRBJ1-2	few	TGCAGTGCTCTCCGACAGGGCTATGGCTACACCTTC	CSALRQGYGYTF
TRBV5-4	-	TRBJ2-7	-	TGTGCCAGCAGCCAGGGACGGCCGAGCTCCTACGAGCAGTACTTC	CASSQGRPSSYEQYF
TRBV7-8	TRBD1	TRBJ2-3	many	TGTGCCAGCAGCTTAGGACAGGGGGTCGTAGATACGCAGTATTTT	CASSLGQGVVDTQYF
TRBV4-2	-	TRBJ2-2	many	TGTGCCAGCAGCCAAGATGGGCCAGGTCAGACCGGGGAGCTGTTTTTT	CASSQDGPGQTGELFF
TRBV6-1	-	TRBJ1-1	many	TGTGCCAGCAGTGCCCGCAGGGATAAAACTGAAGCTTTCTTT	CASSARRDKTEAFF
TRBV19	-	TRBJ2-1	many	TGTGCCAGTAGTATCGGATTTTACAATGAGCAGTTCTTC	CASSIGFYNEQFF
TRBV3-1	-	TRBJ2-7	-	TGTGCCAGCAGCCAAGGTTGGGCTAGCGTAACCTACGAGCAGTACTTC	CASSQGWASVTYEQYF
TRBV7-9	-	TRBJ2-7	few	TGTGCCAGCAGCTTAGGGGGCAGACTGGCCTCCTACGAGCAGTACTTC	CASSLGGRLASYEQYF